A single sample gave rise to the 29 T cell receptor beta chains below, sequenced in a study of shared clonotypes between healthy human individuals. This table comes from immunoSEQ multiplex PCR, and its TCRdb copy is limited to in-frame clones, with some not included. The top ten clones hold under 2% of a sample with about 2.1 million clones, about 92% of them seen once. CD45RO-negative, CCR7-positively selected cells formed the naive CD8 fraction, excluding terminally differentiated effector memory CD45RA+ cells. The source material was naive CD8+ T cells from PBMCs. The receptors shown here come from a man between 18 and 29 years old in good health. Some clones in this sample may be carry-over from other donors' samples.

V is TRBV6-5 and J is TRBJ1-1; the D is unclear. The germline CDR1 and CDR2 sequences are MNHEY and SVGAGI. Trimming pared 2 bases from V and 8 bases from J, leaving 12 bases between. The CDR3 has 13 amino acids. Here the CDR3 reads CASSYGETVEAFF. In DNA, the CDR3 is TGTGCCAGCAGTTACGGGGAGACGGTAGAAGCTTTCTTT.

This chain joins TRBV7-3 and TRBJ2-1; no clear D. The V end was cut by 3 bases, the J end by 5 bases, with 8 bases between. Germline V gene lookup returns CDR1 SGHTA and CDR2 FQGTGA. The CDR3 covers 13 residues. CDR3 nucleotide sequence: TGTGCCAGCAGCTTCGCCCAGAACAATGAGCAGTTCTTC. Protein: CASSFAQNNEQFF. The entire variable domain, with the rest obtained from reference TRBV7-3 and TRBJ2-1, is as follows: GAGVSQTPSNKVTEKGKYVELRCDPISGHTALYWYRQSLGQGPEFLIYFQGTGAADDSGLPNDRFFAVRPEGSVSTLKIQRTERGDSAVYLCASSFAQNNEQFFGPGTRLTVL.

The J gene is TRBJ2-7, the V gene TRBV6-5; possibly TRBD2 for D (6 bases). Per the germline V gene, CDR1 is MNHEY and CDR2 is SVGAGI. CDR3 length equals 15 residues. V lost 5 bases, J lost 3 bases, and 17 bases lay in between. CDR3 nucleotide sequence: TGTGCCAGCAGTCGCGCTACCGGGAGCCTCTACGAGCAGTACTTC. Its protein is CASSRATGSLYEQYF.

In its sample, this clone was seen once. The rearrangement uses TRBV28 and TRBJ2-7, with a possible D match to TRBD2 (6 bases). This CDR3 contains 14 residues. The V end lost 2 bases, the J end lost 3 bases, and 11 bases lay between the germline ends. In germline, CDR1 is MDHEN, CDR2 SYDVKM. CDR3 nucleotide sequence: TGTGCCAGCAGTTTAAGGCGGGGCCACTACGAGCAGTACTTC. Translated: CASSLRRGHYEQYF.

This rearrangement joins TRBV9 to TRBJ2-1, with 8 nucleotides matching TRBD1. The V gene end was trimmed by 2 bases and the J gene end by 4 bases; junction bases not matched to a gene: 5. The CDR3 is 15 residues long. Germline CDR1 and CDR2: SGDLS and YYNGEE. Written as DNA, the CDR3 is TGTGCCAGCAGCGTGACAGGGGAAGTATACAATGAGCAGTTCTTC. This translates into CASSVTGEVYNEQFF.

The chain uses TRBV9 and TRBJ2-7; 7 bases match TRBD1. The trim removed 4 bases at V and 4 bases at J, leaving 8 bases unmatched. CDR1 is SGDLS, CDR2 YYNGEE, per germline. The CDR3 runs 14 residues. For the CDR3, the DNA is TGTGCCAGCAGCCAAACAGGGACAGCGTACGAGCAGTACTTC. Protein: CASSQTGTAYEQYF. Full variable domain (remainder filled in from reference TRBV9 and TRBJ2-7): DSGVTQTPKHLITATGQRVTLRCSPRSGDLSVYWYQQSLDQGLQFLIQYYNGEERAKGNILERFSAQQFPDLHSELNLSSLELGDSALYFCASSQTGTAYEQYFGPGTRLTVT.

As to this clone: Other DNA sequences in this sample translate to the same CDR3. This rearrangement joins TRBV18 to TRBJ2-5; no definite D call. Germline-derived CDR1 and CDR2 are KGHSH and LQKENI. Trimming pared 3 bases from V and 5 bases from J, leaving 7 bases between. The CDR3 has 12 residues. The CDR3 spells CASSPVRETQYF. The CDR3 coding sequence is TGTGCCAGCTCACCGGTCCGGGAGACCCAGTACTTC.

V is TRBV27 and J is TRBJ2-1; D not resolved. V was pared by 2 bases and J by 5 bases, with 19 bases between. The CDR3 is made up of 17 amino acids. Per germline, CDR1 MNHEY and CDR2 SMNVEV (reference sequence). The CDR3 DNA reads as TGTGCCAGCAGTTTACTAGGCCCCAAAGCCCCCAACAATGAGCAGTTCTTC. Translating gives CASSLLGPKAPNNEQFF.

V gene TRBV27 combines with J gene TRBJ1-2; no clear D gene. The germline gives CDR1 MNHEY, CDR2 SMNVEV (reference sequence). V was cut by 2 bases and J by 4 bases, with 11 bases left in between. The CDR3 is 14 amino acids. The CDR3 region is CASSLVAGAYGYTF. In DNA, the CDR3 is TGTGCCAGCAGTTTAGTGGCCGGCGCCTATGGCTACACCTTC.

CDR3 DNA sequence: TGTGCCAGCAGCGGCCGGACTAGCGGGAGCGGGGAGACCCAGTACTTC. It specifies CASSGRTSGSGETQYF. This rearrangement joins TRBV11-2 to TRBJ2-5, with 13 bases that match TRBD2. Germline CDR1 reads SGHAT; CDR2 reads FQNNGV. Trimming removed 5 bases from V and 5 bases from J; junction bases left unmatched: 8. The CDR3 covers 16 residues.

This clone came up a few times. The CDR3 here is CASSLLGLTTGELFF. The CDR3 DNA sequence: TGTGCCAGTAGTCTACTAGGACTCACTACCGGGGAGCTGTTTTTT. This sequence joins TRBV19 and TRBJ2-2; TRBD2 might be the D (5 bases). The CDR3 runs to 15 residues. V lost 5 bases, J lost 5 bases, and 15 bases lay in between. Germline V gene sequence: CDR1 LNHDA, CDR2 SQIVND (reference sequence).

The CDR3 sequence: CASSGGPNTIYF. CDR3 in DNA: TGTGCCAGCAGTGGGGGCCCGAACACCATATATTTT. The chain is built from TRBV2 and TRBJ1-3, with a possible D match to TRBD1 (5 bases). The CDR3 extends over 12 amino acids. Germline lookup yields CDR1 SNHLY and CDR2 FYNNEI. Between the trimmed V and J ends, which lost 4 bases and 7 bases, there was a span of 8 bases. Full variable domain (rest looked up from reference TRBV2 and TRBJ1-3): EPEVTQTPSHQVTQMGQEVILRCVPISNHLYFYWYRQILGQKVEFLVSFYNNEISEKSEIFDDQFSVERPDGSNFTLKIRSTKLEDSAMYFCASSGGPNTIYFGEGSWLTVV.

The CDR3 DNA reads as TGTGCCAGCAGTTTTTTTGGGACTCGGAGTCCTGGGGCCAACGTCCTGACTTTC. Its protein product is CASSFFGTRSPGANVLTF. This rearrangement joins TRBV28 to TRBJ2-6, with D perhaps TRBD2 (6 bases). The CDR3 spans 18 residues. With 3 bases removed from V and 2 bases from J, the gap between germline ends came to 17 bases. The germline V gene has CDR1 MDHEN and CDR2 SYDVKM.

This clone is a singleton in its sample. The V call is TRBV28, the J call TRBJ2-5; 9 positions match TRBD2. J lost 7 bases, V lost 1 base, and 7 bases had no gene match. Germline V gene data show CDR1 as MDHEN and CDR2 as SYDVKM. This CDR3 spans 15 amino acids. The CDR3 DNA is TGTGCCAGCAGTTTATCGGGACTAGCAGTCGGGACCCAGTACTTC. Translated: CASSLSGLAVGTQYF.

To note about this clone: Other nucleotide sequences in the sample specify the same CDR3. The chain employs TRBV28 and TRBJ2-7; either TRBD1 or TRBD2 may fit D (5 bases each). In germline, CDR1 is MDHEN, CDR2 SYDVKM. The V gene lost 2 bases and the J gene lost 3 bases, with 8 bases spanning the gap. The CDR3 has 13 residues. CDR3 DNA sequence: TGTGCCAGCAGTTTAGGTGGGGGCTACGAGCAGTACTTC. It is translated as CASSLGGGYEQYF.

V and J are TRBV27 and TRBJ2-3, with no clear D. The CDR3 is 14 amino acids. The V end was cut by 3 bases, the J end by 2 bases, with 9 bases between. Germline loops: CDR1 MNHEY, CDR2 SMNVEV (reference sequence). CDR3 in amino acids: CASSFVPSTDTQYF. CDR3 DNA: TGTGCCAGCAGTTTCGTCCCCTCCACAGATACGCAGTATTTT.

V is TRBV11-2 and J is TRBJ2-1, with D perhaps TRBD1 (6 bases). This CDR3 has 16 amino acids. The V gene lost 5 bases and the J gene lost 9 bases, with 23 bases spanning the gap. Germline-derived CDR1 and CDR2 are SGHAT and FQNNGV. The CDR3: CASSPSGADSESEQFF. As DNA, the CDR3 is TGTGCCAGCAGCCCGAGTGGGGCGGACAGCGAGAGTGAGCAGTTCTTC.

This clone was seen only once. J is TRBJ2-7 and V is TRBV19, with a weak D call TRBD2 (5 bases). Trimming took off 6 bases at V and 1 base at J, with 10 bases between the two ends. Germline V gives CDR1 LNHDA, CDR2 SQIVND (reference sequence). CDR3 length equals 13 residues. As DNA, the CDR3 is TGTGCCAGTAGCGGGATAGAATCCTACGAGCAGTACTTC. As protein: CASSGIESYEQYF. Drawing the rest from reference TRBV19 and TRBJ2-7, the complete variable domain is DGGITQSPKYLFRKEGQNVTLSCEQNLNHDAMYWYRQDPGQGLRLIYYSQIVNDFQKGDIAEGYSVSREKKESFPLTVTSAQKNPTAFYLCASSGIESYEQYFGPGTRLTVT.

The chain links TRBV29-1 to TRBJ2-3, with D perhaps being TRBD1 or TRBD2 (5 bases each). Germline V gene sequence: CDR1 SQVTM, CDR2 ANQGSEA. V gave up 6 bases and J gave up 2 bases, with 15 bases separating them. CDR3 length: 14 residues. CDR3 region: CSVAERGTTDTQYF. CDR3 nucleotide sequence: TGCAGCGTCGCCGAGAGGGGCACCACAGATACGCAGTATTTT.

The chain has TRBV7-9 and TRBJ2-7, with D possibly called TRBD1 or TRBD2 (6 bases each). The CDR3 contains 14 residues. CDR1 is SEHNR and CDR2 is FQNEAQ in the germline V gene (reference sequence). V was pared by 5 bases and J by 2 bases, with 13 bases between. CDR3: CASSPAGQAYEQYF. CDR3 bases: TGTGCCAGCAGCCCCGCGGGACAAGCCTACGAGCAGTACTTC.

This sequence joins TRBV27 and TRBJ1-1; D is ambiguous. Germline CDR1 MNHEY, CDR2 SMNVEV (reference sequence). The CDR3 runs to 12 residues. Trimming stripped 5 bases from V and 11 bases from J, with 15 bases between. The CDR3 sequence: CASSLTPGHAFF. DNA for the CDR3: TGTGCCAGCAGTCTGACTCCGGGCCACGCTTTCTTT.

The V gene is TRBV30, the J gene TRBJ2-5, with D perhaps matching TRBD1 (6 bases). V was cut by 0 bases and J by 11 bases, with 16 bases left in between. Germline V gene data show CDR1 as GTSNPN and CDR2 as SVGIG (reference sequence). This CDR3 spans 13 amino acids. CDR3 amino acids: CAWSVTGLGEQYF. The CDR3 DNA reads as TGTGCCTGGAGTGTCACAGGGCTGGGGGAGCAGTACTTC.

This chain connects TRBV28 to TRBJ1-2; the D gene is possibly TRBD1 (5 bases). Trimming took off 3 bases at V and 0 bases at J, with 11 bases between the two ends. The CDR3 runs 15 residues. Germline loops: CDR1 MDHEN, CDR2 SYDVKM. For the CDR3, the DNA is TGTGCCAGCAGTTTTTTGCCAGGGCCTAACTATGGCTACACCTTC. It codes for CASSFLPGPNYGYTF.

This chain uses TRBV28 with TRBJ1-2; D gene ambiguous. There are 15 residues in the CDR3. Trimming pared 1 base from V and 8 bases from J, leaving 17 bases between. Germline V lookup: CDR1 MDHEN, CDR2 SYDVKM. As DNA, the CDR3 is TGTGCCAGCAGTTTATACCCCCGGGCTATGGAGGGCTACACCTTC. Translating it yields CASSLYPRAMEGYTF.

This rearrangement joins TRBV28 to TRBJ1-1, with 8 bases matching TRBD1. Germline V CDR1 and CDR2: MDHEN, SYDVKM. Unmatched junction bases numbered 13, after V lost 3 bases and J lost 4 bases. The CDR3 runs 17 residues. The CDR3 region has the DNA TGTGCCAGCAGTTTTGGGTCCAGGGGGCTGAGCGGCACTGAAGCTTTCTTT. Residues: CASSFGSRGLSGTEAFF. Using reference TRBV28 and TRBJ1-1 for the parts outside the CDR3, the full variable domain is DVKVTQSSRYLVKRTGEKVFLECVQDMDHENMFWYRQDPGLGLRLIYFSYDVKMKEKGDIPEGYSVSREKKERFSLILESASTNQTSMYLCASSFGSRGLSGTEAFFGQGTRLTVV.

About this clone: The identical CDR3 is also encoded by other nucleotide sequences in the sample. This chain joins TRBV9 and TRBJ2-3; possibly TRBD1 or TRBD2 for D (5 bases each). Germline V gene sequence: CDR1 SGDLS, CDR2 YYNGEE. The CDR3 covers 15 residues. Trimming removed 0 bases at V and 3 bases at J, with 11 bases between. CDR3 in amino acids: CASSVVGVSTDTQYF. CDR3 sequence (DNA): TGTGCCAGCAGCGTAGTGGGGGTCTCTACAGATACGCAGTATTTT.

The chain recombines TRBV5-5 with TRBJ1-5, with no clear D. V was cut by 1 base and J by 6 bases, with 8 bases left in between. The CDR3 has 13 residues. CDR1 is SGHKS and CDR2 is YYEKEE in the germline V gene (reference sequence). In DNA form, the CDR3 reads TGTGCCAGCAGCTTGCTCGAGGGTCAGCCCCAGCATTTT. It translates to CASSLLEGQPQHF.

In this sample, this clone turned up once. The chain joins TRBV5-1 to TRBJ2-1, with 7 bases matching TRBD1. The junction had 9 bases not matched to a gene; V was cut back by 6 bases and J by 6 bases. Germline V gene lookup returns CDR1 SGHRS and CDR2 YFSETQ. The CDR3 contains 14 residues. This chain's CDR3 is CASTRGGPGNEQFF. The CDR3 DNA is TGCGCCAGCACACGAGGGGGCCCGGGCAATGAGCAGTTCTTC.

On this clone: Other DNA sequences in this sample translate to the same CDR3. This sequence joins TRBV7-9 and TRBJ2-7; D might be TRBD1 (6 bases). This CDR3 has 13 residues. Germline V lookup: CDR1 SEHNR, CDR2 FQNEAQ (reference sequence). Deletions cut 4 bases from V and 1 base from J, with 8 bases between. The CDR3 nucleotides read TGTGCCAGCAGCTCTGGACAGTCCTACGAGCAGTACTTC. Translation: CASSSGQSYEQYF.